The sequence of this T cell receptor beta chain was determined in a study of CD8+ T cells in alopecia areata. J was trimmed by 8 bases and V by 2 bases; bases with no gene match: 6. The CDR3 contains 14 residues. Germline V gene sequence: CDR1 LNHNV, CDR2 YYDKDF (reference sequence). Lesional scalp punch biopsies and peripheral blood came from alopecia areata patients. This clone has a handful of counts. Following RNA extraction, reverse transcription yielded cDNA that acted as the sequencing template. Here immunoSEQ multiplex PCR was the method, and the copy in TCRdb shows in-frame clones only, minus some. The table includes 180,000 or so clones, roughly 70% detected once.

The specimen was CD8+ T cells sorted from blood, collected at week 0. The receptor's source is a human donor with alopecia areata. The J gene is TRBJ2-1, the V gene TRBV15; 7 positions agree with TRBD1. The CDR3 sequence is CATSRSDRVDEQFF. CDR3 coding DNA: TGTGCCACCAGCAGAAGCGACAGGGTGGATGAGCAGTTCTTC.